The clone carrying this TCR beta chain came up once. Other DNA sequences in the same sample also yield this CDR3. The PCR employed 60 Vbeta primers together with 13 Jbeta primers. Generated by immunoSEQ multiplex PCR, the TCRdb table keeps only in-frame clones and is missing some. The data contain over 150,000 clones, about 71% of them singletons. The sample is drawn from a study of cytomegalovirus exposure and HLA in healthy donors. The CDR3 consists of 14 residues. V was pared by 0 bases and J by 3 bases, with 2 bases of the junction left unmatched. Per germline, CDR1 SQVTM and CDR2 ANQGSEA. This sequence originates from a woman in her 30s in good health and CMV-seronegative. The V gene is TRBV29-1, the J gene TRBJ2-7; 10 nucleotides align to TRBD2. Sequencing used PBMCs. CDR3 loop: CSVEDRTSGYEQYF. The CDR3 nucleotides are TGCAGCGTTGAAGATCGGACTAGCGGCTACGAGCAGTACTTC.